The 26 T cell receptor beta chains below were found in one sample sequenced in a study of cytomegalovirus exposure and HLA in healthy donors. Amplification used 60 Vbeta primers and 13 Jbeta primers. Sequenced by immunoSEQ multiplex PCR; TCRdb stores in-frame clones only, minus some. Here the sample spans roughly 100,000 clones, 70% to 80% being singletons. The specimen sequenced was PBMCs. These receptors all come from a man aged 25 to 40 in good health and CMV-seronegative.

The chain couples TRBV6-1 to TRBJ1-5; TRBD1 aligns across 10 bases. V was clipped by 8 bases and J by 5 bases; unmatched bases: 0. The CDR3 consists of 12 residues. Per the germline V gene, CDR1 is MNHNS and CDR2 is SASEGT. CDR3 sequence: CASGTGDQPQHF. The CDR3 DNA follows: TGTGCCAGCGGGACAGGGGATCAGCCCCAGCATTTT.

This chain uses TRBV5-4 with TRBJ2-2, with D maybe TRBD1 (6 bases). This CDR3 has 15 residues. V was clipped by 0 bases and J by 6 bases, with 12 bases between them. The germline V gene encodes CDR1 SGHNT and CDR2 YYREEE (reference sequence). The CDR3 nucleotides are TGTGCCAGCAGCTTGGGACAGGCTTTATCCGGGGAGCTGTTTTTT. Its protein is CASSLGQALSGELFF.

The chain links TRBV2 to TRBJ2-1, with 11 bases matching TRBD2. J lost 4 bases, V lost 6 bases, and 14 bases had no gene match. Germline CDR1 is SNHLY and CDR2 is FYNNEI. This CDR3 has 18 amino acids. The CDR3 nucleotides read TGTGCCAGCAGGTCGATTGGGACTAGCGGTTCCCTATACAATGAGCAGTTCTTC. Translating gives CASRSIGTSGSLYNEQFF.

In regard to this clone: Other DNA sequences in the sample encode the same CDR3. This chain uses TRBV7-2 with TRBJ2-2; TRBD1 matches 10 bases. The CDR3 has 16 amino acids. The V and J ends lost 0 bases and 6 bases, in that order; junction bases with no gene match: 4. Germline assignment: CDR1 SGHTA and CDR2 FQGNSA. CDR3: CASSLALGTGAGELFF. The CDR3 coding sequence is TGTGCCAGCAGCTTAGCCCTAGGGACAGGGGCCGGGGAGCTGTTTTTT.

The CDR3: CASSQVSSTDTQYF. DNA of the CDR3: TGCGCCAGCAGCCAAGTTAGCAGCACAGATACGCAGTATTTT. The rearrangement links TRBV4-1 to TRBJ2-3; no firm D call. This CDR3 region has 14 residues. Trimming removed 1 base at V and 0 bases at J, with 5 bases between. Germline loops: CDR1 MGHRA, CDR2 YSYEKL.

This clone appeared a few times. The CDR3 here is CSVEVETRYNSPLHF. In nucleotides, the CDR3 is TGCAGCGTTGAAGTTGAGACACGGTATAATTCACCCCTCCACTTT. This chain connects TRBV29-1 to TRBJ1-6; no clear D. The CDR3 contains 15 residues. From germline, CDR1 is SQVTM and CDR2 ANQGSEA. V was shortened by 1 base and J by 4 bases, with 11 bases between the two germline ends.

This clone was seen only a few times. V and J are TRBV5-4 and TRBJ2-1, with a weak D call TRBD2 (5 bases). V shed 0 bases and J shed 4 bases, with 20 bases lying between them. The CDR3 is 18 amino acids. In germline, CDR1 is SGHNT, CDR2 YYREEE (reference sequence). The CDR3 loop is CASSLAFGNTISYNEQFF. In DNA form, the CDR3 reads TGTGCCAGCAGCTTGGCGTTCGGGAACACTATCTCTTACAATGAGCAGTTCTTC.

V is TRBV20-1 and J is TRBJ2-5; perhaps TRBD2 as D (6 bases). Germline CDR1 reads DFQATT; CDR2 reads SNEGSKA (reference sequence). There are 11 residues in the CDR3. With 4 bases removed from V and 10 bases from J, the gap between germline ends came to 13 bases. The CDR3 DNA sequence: TGCAGTGCTACCTTCACCGGGAGCCAGTACTTC. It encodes CSATFTGSQYF.

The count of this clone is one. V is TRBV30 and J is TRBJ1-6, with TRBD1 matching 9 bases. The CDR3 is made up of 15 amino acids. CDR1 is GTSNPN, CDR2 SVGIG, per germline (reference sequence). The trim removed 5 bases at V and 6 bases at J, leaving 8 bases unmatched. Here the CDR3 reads CAWGGPGQGNSPLHF. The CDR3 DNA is TGTGCCTGGGGTGGACCGGGACAGGGTAATTCACCCCTCCACTTT.

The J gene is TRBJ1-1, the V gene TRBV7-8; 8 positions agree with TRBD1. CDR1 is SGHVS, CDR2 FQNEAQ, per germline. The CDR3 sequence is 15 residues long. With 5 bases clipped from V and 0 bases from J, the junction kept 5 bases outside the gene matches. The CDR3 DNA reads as TGTGCCAGCAGCCACTCGACAGGGGTGAACACTGAAGCTTTCTTT. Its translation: CASSHSTGVNTEAFF.

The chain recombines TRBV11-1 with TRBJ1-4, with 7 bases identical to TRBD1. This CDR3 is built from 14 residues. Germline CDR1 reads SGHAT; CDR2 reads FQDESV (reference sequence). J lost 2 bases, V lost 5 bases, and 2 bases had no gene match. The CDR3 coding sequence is TGTGCCAGCAGCCCGGGACAGACTAATGAAAAACTGTTTTTT. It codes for CASSPGQTNEKLFF.

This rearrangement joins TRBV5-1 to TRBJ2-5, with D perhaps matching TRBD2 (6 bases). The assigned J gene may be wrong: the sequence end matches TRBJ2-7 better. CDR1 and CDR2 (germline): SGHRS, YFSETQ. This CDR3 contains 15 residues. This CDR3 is CASSLLGQGSGEQYF. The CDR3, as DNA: TGCGCCAGCAGCTTGTTAGGCCAGGGTAGCGGCGAGCAGTACTTC.

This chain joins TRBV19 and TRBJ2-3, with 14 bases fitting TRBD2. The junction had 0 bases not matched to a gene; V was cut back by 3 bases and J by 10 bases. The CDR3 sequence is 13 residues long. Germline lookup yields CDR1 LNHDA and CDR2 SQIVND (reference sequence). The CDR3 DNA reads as TGTGCCAGTAGTATGGGACTAGCGGGAGCGCAGTATTTT. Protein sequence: CASSMGLAGAQYF.

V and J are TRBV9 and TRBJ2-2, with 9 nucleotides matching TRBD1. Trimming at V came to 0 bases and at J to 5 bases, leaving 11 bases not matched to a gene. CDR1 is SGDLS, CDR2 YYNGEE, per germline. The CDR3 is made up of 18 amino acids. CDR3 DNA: TGTGCCAGCAGCGTAGACCCCACAGGGGGCGTGAAAACCGGGGAGCTGTTTTTT. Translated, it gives CASSVDPTGGVKTGELFF. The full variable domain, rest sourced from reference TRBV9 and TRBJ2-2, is DSGVTQTPKHLITATGQRVTLRCSPRSGDLSVYWYQQSLDQGLQFLIQYYNGEERAKGNILERFSAQQFPDLHSELNLSSLELGDSALYFCASSVDPTGGVKTGELFFGEGSRLTVL.

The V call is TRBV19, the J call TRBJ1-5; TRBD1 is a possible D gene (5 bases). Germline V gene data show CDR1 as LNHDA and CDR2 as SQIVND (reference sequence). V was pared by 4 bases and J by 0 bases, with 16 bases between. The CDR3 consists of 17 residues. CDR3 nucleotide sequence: TGTGCCAGTAGTACCCCGCCTCGGGGGTATAGCAATCAGCCCCAGCATTTT. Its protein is CASSTPPRGYSNQPQHF.

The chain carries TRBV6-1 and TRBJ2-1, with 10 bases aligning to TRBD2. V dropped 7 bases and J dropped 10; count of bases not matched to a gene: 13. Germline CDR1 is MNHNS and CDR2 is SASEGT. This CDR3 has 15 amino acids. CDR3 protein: CASTSGSAGGEEQFF. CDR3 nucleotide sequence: TGTGCCAGCACCTCCGGCTCAGCGGGGGGGGAAGAGCAGTTCTTC.

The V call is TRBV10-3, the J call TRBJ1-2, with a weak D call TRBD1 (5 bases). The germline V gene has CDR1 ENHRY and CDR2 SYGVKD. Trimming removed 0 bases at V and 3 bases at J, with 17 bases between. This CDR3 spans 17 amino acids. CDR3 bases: TGTGCCATCAGTGAGTCGGTTGACAGCCACACGGACTATGGCTACACCTTC. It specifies CAISESVDSHTDYGYTF.

CDR3 amino acids: CASSSGGYGYTF. CDR3 nucleotide sequence: TGCGCCAGCAGCTCGGGGGGGTATGGCTACACCTTC. The rearrangement links TRBV5-1 to TRBJ1-2; weak D call: TRBD1 (5 bases). The CDR3 extends over 12 amino acids. Looked up from germline, CDR1 is SGHRS and CDR2 is YFSETQ. V shed 3 bases and J shed 5 bases, with 8 bases lying between them.

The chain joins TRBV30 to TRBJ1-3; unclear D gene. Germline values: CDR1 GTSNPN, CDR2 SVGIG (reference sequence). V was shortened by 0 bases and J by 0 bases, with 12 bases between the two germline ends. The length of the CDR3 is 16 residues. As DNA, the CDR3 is TGTGCCTGGAGTGTACCCAGAAACTACTCTGGAAACACCATATATTTT. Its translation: CAWSVPRNYSGNTIYF.

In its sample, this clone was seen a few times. CDR3: CASSNGDEATGNTIYF. For the CDR3, the DNA is TGTGCCAGCTCTAACGGAGACGAGGCTACTGGAAACACCATATATTTT. The J gene is TRBJ1-3, the V gene TRBV18; no firm D call. The CDR3 totals 16 residues. Trimming pared 6 bases from V and 2 bases from J, leaving 17 bases between. The germline V gene has CDR1 KGHSH and CDR2 LQKENI.

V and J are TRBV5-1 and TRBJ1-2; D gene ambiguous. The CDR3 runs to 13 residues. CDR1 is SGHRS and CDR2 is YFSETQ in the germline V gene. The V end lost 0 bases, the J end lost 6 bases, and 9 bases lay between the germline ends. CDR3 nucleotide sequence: TGCGCCAGCAGCTTGGGATCGGAGAATGGCTACACCTTC. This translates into CASSLGSENGYTF.

The CDR3 coding sequence is TGTGCCAGCAGCCAAGATCGGAAGGGGGACCTACACACTGAAGCTTTCTTT. As protein: CASSQDRKGDLHTEAFF. The genes are TRBV14 and TRBJ1-1; a weak D match, TRBD1 (6 bases). Trimming left V 0 bases short and J 3 bases short, with 17 bases between. The CDR3 totals 17 residues. Germline V gene sequence: CDR1 SGHDN, CDR2 FVKESK.

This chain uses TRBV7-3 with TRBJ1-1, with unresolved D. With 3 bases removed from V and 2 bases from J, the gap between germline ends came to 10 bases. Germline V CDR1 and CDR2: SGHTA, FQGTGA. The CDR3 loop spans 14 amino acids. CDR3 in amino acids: CASSLAGSNTEAFF. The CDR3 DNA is TGTGCCAGCAGCTTGGCAGGATCTAACACTGAAGCTTTCTTT.

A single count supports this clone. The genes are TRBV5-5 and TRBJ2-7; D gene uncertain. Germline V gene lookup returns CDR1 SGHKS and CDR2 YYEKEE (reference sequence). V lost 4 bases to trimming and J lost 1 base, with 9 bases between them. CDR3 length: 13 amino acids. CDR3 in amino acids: CASSLSVSYEQYF. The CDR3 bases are TGTGCCAGCAGCCTCAGTGTGTCCTACGAGCAGTACTTC.

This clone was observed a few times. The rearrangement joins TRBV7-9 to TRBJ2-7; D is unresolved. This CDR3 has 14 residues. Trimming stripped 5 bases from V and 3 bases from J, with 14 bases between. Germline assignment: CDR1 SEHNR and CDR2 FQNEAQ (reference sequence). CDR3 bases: TGTGCCAGCAGCCCAACGAGTGGTAGCTACGAGCAGTACTTC. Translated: CASSPTSGSYEQYF.

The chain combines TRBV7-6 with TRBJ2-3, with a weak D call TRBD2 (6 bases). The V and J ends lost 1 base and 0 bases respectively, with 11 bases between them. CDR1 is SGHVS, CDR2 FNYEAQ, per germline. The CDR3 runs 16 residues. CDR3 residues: CASSLGSGSSTDTQYF. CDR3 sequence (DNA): TGTGCCAGCAGCTTAGGAAGCGGGTCTAGCACAGATACGCAGTATTTT.